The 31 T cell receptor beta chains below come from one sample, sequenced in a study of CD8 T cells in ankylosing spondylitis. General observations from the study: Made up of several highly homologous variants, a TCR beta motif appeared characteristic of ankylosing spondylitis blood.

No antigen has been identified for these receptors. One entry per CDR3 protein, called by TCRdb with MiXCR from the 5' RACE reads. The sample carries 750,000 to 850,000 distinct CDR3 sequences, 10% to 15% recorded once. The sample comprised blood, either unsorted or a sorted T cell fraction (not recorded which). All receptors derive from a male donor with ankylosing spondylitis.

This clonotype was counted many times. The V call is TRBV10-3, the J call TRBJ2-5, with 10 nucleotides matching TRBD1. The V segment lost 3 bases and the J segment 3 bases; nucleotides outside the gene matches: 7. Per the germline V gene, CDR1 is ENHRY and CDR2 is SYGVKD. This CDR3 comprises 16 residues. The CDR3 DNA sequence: TGTGCCATCAGTGAAGGGAGGACAGGGGGGGAAGAGACCCAGTACTTC. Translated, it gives CAISEGRTGGEETQYF.

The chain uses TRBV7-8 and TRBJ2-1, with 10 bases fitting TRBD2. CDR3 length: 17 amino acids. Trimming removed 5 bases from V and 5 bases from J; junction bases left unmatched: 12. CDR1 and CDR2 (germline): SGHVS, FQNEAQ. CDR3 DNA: TGTGCCAGCAGCCCTAGACTAGCGGGCCCTTCCCACAATGAGCAGTTCTTC. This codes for CASSPRLAGPSHNEQFF.

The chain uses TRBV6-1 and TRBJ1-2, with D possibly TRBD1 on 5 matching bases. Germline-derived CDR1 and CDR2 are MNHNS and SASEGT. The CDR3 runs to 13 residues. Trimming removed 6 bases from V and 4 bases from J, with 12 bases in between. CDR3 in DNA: TGTGCCAGCAGGAATTCAAGGGGCTATGGCTACACCTTC. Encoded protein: CASRNSRGYGYTF.

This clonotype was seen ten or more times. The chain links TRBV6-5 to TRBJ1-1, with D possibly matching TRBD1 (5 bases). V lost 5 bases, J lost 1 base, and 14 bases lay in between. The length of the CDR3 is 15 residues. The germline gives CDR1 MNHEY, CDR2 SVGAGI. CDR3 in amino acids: CASSHPPTENTEAFF. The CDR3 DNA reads TGTGCCAGCAGTCACCCTCCGACAGAGAACACTGAAGCTTTCTTT.

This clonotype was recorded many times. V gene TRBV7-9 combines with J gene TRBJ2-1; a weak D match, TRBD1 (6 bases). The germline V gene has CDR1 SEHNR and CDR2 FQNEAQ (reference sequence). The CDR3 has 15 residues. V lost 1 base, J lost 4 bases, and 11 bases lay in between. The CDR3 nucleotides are TGTGCCAGCAGCTTAGGTCAGGGGCTTTACAATGAGCAGTTCTTC. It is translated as CASSLGQGLYNEQFF. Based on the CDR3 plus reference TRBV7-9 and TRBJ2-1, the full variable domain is DTGVSQNPRHKITKRGQNVTFRCDPISEHNRLYWYRQTLGQGPEFLTYFQNEAQLEKSRLLSDRFSAERPKGSFSTLEIQRTEQGDSAMYLCASSLGQGLYNEQFFGPGTRLTVL.

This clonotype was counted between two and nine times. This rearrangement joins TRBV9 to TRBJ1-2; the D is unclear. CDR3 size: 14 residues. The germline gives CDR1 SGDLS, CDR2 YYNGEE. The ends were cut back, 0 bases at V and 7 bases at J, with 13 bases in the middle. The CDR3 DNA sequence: TGTGCCAGCAGCGTAGATTGGCCTGTGAGTGGCTACACCTTC. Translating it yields CASSVDWPVSGYTF.

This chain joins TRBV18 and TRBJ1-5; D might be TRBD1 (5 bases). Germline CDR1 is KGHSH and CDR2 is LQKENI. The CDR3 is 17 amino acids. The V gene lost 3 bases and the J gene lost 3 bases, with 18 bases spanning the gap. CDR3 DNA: TGTGCCAGCTCACCGTTAAACGGGGGAGGGGACAATCAGCCCCAGCATTTT. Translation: CASSPLNGGGDNQPQHF.

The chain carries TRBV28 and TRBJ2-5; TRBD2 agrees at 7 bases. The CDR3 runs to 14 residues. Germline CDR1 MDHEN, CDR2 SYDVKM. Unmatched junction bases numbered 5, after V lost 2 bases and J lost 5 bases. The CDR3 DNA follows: TGTGCCAGCAGTTTAGACTGGGGAGGGGAGACCCAGTACTTC. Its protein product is CASSLDWGGETQYF.

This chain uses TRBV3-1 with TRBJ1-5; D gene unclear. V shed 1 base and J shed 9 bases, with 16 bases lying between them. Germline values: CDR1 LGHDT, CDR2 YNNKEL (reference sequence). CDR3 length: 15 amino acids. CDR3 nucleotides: TGTGCCAGCAGCCAAGGGGGAGGCCGCAAATGGCCCCAGCATTTT. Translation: CASSQGGGRKWPQHF.

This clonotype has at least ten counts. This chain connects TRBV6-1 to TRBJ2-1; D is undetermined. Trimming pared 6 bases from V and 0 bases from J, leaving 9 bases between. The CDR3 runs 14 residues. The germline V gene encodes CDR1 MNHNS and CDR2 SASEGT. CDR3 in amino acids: CASRLFSSYNEQFF. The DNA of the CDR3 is TGTGCCAGCAGGCTGTTCAGCTCCTACAATGAGCAGTTCTTC.

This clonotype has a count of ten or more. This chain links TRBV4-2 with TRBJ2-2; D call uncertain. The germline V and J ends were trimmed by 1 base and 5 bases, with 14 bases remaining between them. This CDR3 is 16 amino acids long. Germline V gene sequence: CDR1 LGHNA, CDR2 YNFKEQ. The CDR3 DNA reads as TGTGCCAGCAGCCAAGTACAGTATCGGAATACCGGGGAGCTGTTTTTT. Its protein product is CASSQVQYRNTGELFF.

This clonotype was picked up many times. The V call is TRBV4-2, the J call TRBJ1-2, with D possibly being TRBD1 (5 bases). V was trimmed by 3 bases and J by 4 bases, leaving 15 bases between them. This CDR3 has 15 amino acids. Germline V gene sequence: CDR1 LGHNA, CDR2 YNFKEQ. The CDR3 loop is CASSQEDITTYGYTF. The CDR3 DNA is TGTGCCAGCAGCCAGGAGGACATCACAACCTATGGCTACACCTTC.

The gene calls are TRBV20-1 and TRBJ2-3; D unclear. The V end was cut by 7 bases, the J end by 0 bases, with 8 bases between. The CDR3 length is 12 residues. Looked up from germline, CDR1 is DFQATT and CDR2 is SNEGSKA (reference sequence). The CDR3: CSDSPSTDTQYF. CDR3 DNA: TGCAGTGATTCCCCTAGCACAGATACGCAGTATTTT.

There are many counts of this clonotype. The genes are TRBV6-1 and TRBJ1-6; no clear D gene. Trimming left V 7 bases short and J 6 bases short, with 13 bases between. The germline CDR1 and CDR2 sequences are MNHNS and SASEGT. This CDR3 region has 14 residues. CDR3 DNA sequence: TGTGCCAGCATAGGCGTTACCACTAATTCACCCCTCCACTTT. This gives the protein CASIGVTTNSPLHF.

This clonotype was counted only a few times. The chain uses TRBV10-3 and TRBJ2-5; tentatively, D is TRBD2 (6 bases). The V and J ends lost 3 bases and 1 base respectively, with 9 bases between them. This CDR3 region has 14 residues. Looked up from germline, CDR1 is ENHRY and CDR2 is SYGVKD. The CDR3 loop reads CAISDLGGQETQYF. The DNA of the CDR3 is TGTGCCATCAGTGATTTGGGGGGCCAAGAGACCCAGTACTTC.

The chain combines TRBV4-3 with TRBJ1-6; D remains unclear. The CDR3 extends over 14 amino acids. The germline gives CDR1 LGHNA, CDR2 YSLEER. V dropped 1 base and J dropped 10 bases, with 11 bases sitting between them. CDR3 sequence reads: CASSQVKGGSPLHF. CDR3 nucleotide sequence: TGCGCCAGCAGCCAAGTTAAAGGAGGCTCACCCCTCCACTTT.

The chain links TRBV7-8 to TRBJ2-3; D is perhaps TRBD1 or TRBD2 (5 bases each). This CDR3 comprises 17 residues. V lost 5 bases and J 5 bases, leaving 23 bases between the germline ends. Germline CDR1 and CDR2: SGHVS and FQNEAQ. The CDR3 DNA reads TGTGCCAGCAGCAGGGGTTTACGGGGACGAATGGGAGATACGCAGTATTTT. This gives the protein CASSRGLRGRMGDTQYF.

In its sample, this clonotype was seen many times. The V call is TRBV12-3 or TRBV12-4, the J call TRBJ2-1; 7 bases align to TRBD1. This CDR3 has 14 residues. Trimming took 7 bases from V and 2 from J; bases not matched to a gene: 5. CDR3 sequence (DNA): TGTGCCAGCACAAGGACAGGAACCTACAATGAGCAGTTCTTC. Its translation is CASTRTGTYNEQFF.

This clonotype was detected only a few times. CDR3 region: CASSQVGAPSYGYTF. The CDR3 DNA reads as TGCGCCAGCAGCCAAGTAGGGGCCCCTTCCTATGGCTACACCTTC. J is TRBJ1-2 and V is TRBV4-3; weak D call: TRBD1 (5 bases). The CDR3 contains 15 residues. Germline assignment: CDR1 LGHNA and CDR2 YSLEER. V was cut by 1 base and J by 4 bases, with 13 bases left in between.

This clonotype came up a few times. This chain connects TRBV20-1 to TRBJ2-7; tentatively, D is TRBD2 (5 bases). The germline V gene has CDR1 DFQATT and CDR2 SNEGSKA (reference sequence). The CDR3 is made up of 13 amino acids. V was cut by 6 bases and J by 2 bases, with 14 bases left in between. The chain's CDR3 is CSAGKGATYEQYF. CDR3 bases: TGCAGTGCCGGGAAGGGAGCGACCTACGAGCAGTACTTC.

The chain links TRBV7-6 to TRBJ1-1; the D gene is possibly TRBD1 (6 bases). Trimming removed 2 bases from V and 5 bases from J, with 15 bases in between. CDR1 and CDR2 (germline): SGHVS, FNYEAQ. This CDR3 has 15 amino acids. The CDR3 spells CASSLIDGGGTEAFF. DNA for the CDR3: TGTGCCAGCAGCTTAATCGACGGAGGGGGGACTGAAGCTTTCTTT.

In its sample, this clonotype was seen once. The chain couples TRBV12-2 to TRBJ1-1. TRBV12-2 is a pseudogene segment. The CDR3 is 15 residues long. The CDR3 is CASRLLGGRNTEAFF. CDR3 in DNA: TGTGCAAGTCGCTTGCTGGGAGGGCGAAACACTGAAGCTTTCTTT.

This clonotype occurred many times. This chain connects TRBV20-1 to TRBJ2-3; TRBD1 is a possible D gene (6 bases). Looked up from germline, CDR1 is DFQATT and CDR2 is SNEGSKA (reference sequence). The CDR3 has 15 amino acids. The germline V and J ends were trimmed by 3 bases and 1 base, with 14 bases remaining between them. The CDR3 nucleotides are TGCAGTGCTAGTCTAGGGGGTTTGGGCACAGATACGCAGTATTTT. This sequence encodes CSASLGGLGTDTQYF.

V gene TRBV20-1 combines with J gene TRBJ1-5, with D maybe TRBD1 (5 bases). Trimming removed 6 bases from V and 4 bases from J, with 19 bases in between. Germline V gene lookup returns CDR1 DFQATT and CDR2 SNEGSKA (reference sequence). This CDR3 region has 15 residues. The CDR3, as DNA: TGCAGTGCAGAGGGGAAACAGTCAGGGAATCAGCCCCAGCATTTT. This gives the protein CSAEGKQSGNQPQHF.

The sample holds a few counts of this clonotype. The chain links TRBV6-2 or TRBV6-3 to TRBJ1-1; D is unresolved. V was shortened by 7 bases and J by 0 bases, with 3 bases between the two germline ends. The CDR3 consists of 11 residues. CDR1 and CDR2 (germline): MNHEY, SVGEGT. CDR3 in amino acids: CASMVNTEAFF. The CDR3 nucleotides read TGTGCCAGCATGGTGAACACTGAAGCTTTCTTT.

The CDR3 coding sequence is TGCAGTGCTAGAGATAGTCAGCGGGGGGCGGCAGATACGCAGTATTTT. Translation: CSARDSQRGAADTQYF. The V and J genes are TRBV20-1 and TRBJ2-3; 9 bases line up with TRBD2. V shed 0 bases and J 4 bases; nucleotides not matched to a gene: 8. Per germline, CDR1 DFQATT and CDR2 SNEGSKA (reference sequence). CDR3 size: 16 residues.

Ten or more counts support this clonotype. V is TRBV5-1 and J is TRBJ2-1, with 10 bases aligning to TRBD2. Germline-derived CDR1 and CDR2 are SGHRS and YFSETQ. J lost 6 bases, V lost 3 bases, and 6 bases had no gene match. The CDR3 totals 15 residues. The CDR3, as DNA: TGCGCCAGCAGCTCACAAGCGGGAGGGCCCAATGAGCAGTTCTTC. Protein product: CASSSQAGGPNEQFF.

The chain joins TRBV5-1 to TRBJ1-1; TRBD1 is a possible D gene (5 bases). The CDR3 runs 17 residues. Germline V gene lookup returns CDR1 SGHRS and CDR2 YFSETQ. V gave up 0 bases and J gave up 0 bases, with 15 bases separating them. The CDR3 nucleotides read TGCGCCAGCAGCTTGGCGGTGGGGGAATTGTTGAACACTGAAGCTTTCTTT. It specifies CASSLAVGELLNTEAFF.

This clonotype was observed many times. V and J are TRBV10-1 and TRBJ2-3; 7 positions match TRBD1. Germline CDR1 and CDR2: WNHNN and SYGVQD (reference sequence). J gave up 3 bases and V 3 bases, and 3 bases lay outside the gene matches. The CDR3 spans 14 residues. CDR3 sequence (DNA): TGCGCCAGCAGTGACCAACAGGGGACAGATACGCAGTATTTT. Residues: CASSDQQGTDTQYF.

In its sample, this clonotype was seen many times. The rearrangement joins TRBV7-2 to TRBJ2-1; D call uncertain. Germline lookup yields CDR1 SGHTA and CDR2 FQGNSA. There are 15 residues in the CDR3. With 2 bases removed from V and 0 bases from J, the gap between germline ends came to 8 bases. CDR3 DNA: TGTGCCAGCAGCTTAAGACGAGACTCCTACAATGAGCAGTTCTTC. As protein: CASSLRRDSYNEQFF.

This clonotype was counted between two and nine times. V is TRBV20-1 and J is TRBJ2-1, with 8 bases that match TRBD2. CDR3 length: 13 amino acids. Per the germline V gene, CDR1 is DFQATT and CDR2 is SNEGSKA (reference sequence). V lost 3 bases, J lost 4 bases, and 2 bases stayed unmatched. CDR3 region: CSASPGGYNEQFF. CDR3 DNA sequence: TGCAGTGCTAGTCCGGGGGGGTACAATGAGCAGTTCTTC.